The sequence of this TCR beta chain was determined in a study of control samples from healthy donors and cancer patients. Generated by immunoSEQ multiplex PCR, the TCRdb table keeps only in-frame clones and is missing some. The table has 250,000 to 300,000 clones, roughly four fifths seen once; the top ten hold roughly 14%. CDR1 SNHLY and CDR2 FYNNEI come from the germline V gene. V trimming: 4 bases; J trimming: 6 bases; junction bases outside the gene matches: 11. The CDR3 has 16 residues. Sequences were obtained from PBMCs. The V call is TRBV2, the J call TRBJ2-3, with 9 bases matching TRBD2. The TCR originated in a woman aged 55-70 years with lung cancer. The CDR3: CASSAFLAGTGDTQYF. CDR3 DNA: TGTGCCAGCAGTGCTTTCCTAGCGGGAACCGGGGATACGCAGTATTTT. Full variable domain (remainder filled in from reference TRBV2 and TRBJ2-3): EPEVTQTPSHQVTQMGQEVILRCVPISNHLYFYWYRQILGQKVEFLVSFYNNEISEKSEIFDDQFSVERPDGSNFTLKIRSTKLEDSAMYFCASSAFLAGTGDTQYFGPGTRLTVL.